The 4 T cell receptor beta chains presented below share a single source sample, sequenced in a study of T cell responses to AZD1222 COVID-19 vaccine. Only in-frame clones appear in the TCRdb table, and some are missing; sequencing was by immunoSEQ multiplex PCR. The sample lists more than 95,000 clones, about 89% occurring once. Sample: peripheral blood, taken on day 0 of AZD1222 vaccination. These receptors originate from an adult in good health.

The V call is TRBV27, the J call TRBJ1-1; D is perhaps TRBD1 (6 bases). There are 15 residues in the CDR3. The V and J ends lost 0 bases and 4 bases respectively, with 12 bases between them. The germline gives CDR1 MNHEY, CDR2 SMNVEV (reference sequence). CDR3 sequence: CASSLSRGLGTEAFF. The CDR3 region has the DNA TGTGCCAGCAGTTTATCTCGGGGGCTCGGCACTGAAGCTTTCTTT.

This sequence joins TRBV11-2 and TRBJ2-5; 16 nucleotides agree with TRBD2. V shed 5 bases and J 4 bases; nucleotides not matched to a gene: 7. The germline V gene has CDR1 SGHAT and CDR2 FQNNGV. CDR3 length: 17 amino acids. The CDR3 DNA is TGTGCCAGCAGCCCTGGGACTAGCGGGAGGGCCTTAGAGACCCAGTACTTC. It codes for CASSPGTSGRALETQYF.

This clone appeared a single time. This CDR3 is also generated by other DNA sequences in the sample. The CDR3 reads CASSPGTGTDTQYF. The CDR3 DNA sequence: TGTGCCAGTAGCCCCGGGACAGGGACAGATACGCAGTATTTT. V gene TRBV19 combines with J gene TRBJ2-3; 9 nucleotides line up with TRBD1. V shed 6 bases and J 3 bases; nucleotides not matched to a gene: 4. The CDR3 extends over 14 amino acids. Per the germline V gene, CDR1 is LNHDA and CDR2 is SQIVND (reference sequence).

The CDR3, as DNA: TGTGCCAGCAGTTTATCCGGGGGCACGGGTAGAGCCTATAATTCACCCCTCCACTTT. It codes for CASSLSGGTGRAYNSPLHF. The chain has TRBV27 and TRBJ1-6; maybe TRBD1 (6 bases). The CDR3 length is 19 residues. Germline lookup yields CDR1 MNHEY and CDR2 SMNVEV (reference sequence). Trimming shortened V by 0 bases and J by 2 bases, and 17 bases separated the two germline ends.